This T cell receptor (beta chain) was sequenced for a study of blood T cell repertoires in COVID-19. Study-level information: T cells, B-cell-depleted T cells, or PBMCs provided the cDNA or gDNA that served as material.

Participants spanned ages about 18 to 100 years and resided in 24 US areas. Per the original data handling: Amplification from reference gene primers served as the basis for estimated nucleated cell counts. The table came from immunoSEQ multiplex PCR; TCRdb's copy has only in-frame clones and leaves some out. V and J calls and clone size are as listed in that table; D and trimming were resolved from the DNA. The sample gives some 210,000 clones, about nine tenths of which show up once; under 13% is in the top ten. V lost 5 bases to trimming and J lost 10 bases; unmatched junction nucleotides: 7. Germline V gene data show CDR1 as SGHRS and CDR2 as YFSETQ. The CDR3 extends over 13 amino acids.

The receptor was isolated from a man aged 18 to 29 with acute COVID-19. The sequenced sample consisted of PBMCs or T cells enriched from blood (not recorded which). The rearrangement links TRBV5-1 to TRBJ1-5, with 9 positions matching TRBD1. Written as DNA, the CDR3 is TGCGCCAGCAGTTCGGGACAGGGTGGCCCCCAGCATTTT. It translates to CASSSGQGGPQHF. Using reference TRBV5-1 and TRBJ1-5 for the parts outside the CDR3, the full variable domain is KAGVTQTPRYLIKTRGQQVTLSCSPISGHRSVSWYQQTPGQGLQFLFEYFSETQRNKGNFPGRFSGRQFSNSRSEMNVSTLELGDSALYLCASSSGQGGPQHFGDGTRLSIL.